The 16 T cell receptor beta chains reported below all come from one sample, sequenced in a study of T cell changes during pregnancy in multiple sclerosis. Measured with immunoSEQ multiplex PCR; TCRdb has only the in-frame clones, and not every one. Among tens of thousands of clones listed, roughly nine tenths were seen once. The sequenced sample was peripheral blood, obtained in the third trimester of pregnancy. Every receptor here comes from a female donor in good health, enrolled as a control in a pregnancy study.

The chain employs TRBV4-3 and TRBJ2-7, with D perhaps matching TRBD2 (6 bases). CDR1 LGHNA and CDR2 YSLEER come from the germline V gene. The CDR3 has 14 amino acids. The germline V and J ends were trimmed by 1 base and 4 bases, with 11 bases remaining between them. In DNA, the CDR3 is TGCGCCAGCAGCCAAGGGAGGGACGATTACGAGCAGTACTTC. Its protein is CASSQGRDDYEQYF.

The count of this clone is one. This rearrangement joins TRBV28 to TRBJ2-1; TRBD2 aligns across 10 bases. In germline, CDR1 is MDHEN, CDR2 SYDVKM. This CDR3 region has 14 residues. J was trimmed by 6 bases and V by 7 bases; bases with no gene match: 6. CDR3 DNA sequence: TGTGCCAGCACCCTAGCGGGAGTGGTCAATGAGCAGTTCTTC. Translated: CASTLAGVVNEQFF.

The CDR3 region has the DNA TGTGCCAGCAGGCCGCCTCAGCGGCCTGGTGGGGAGCAGTACTTC. It specifies CASRPPQRPGGEQYF. The chain has TRBV28 and TRBJ2-7, with D perhaps TRBD2 (5 bases). Germline V lookup: CDR1 MDHEN, CDR2 SYDVKM. The CDR3 has 15 residues. Trimming removed 6 bases from V and 7 bases from J, with 22 bases in between.

DNA for the CDR3: TGTGCCAGTAGTATTCGACAGGCACAAGGAGTGTTTTTT. Protein sequence: CASSIRQAQGVFF. V usage is TRBV19 and J usage is TRBJ1-4, with D possibly TRBD1 on 6 matching bases. The CDR3 sequence is 13 residues long. Germline V gene data show CDR1 as LNHDA and CDR2 as SQIVND (reference sequence). V lost 3 bases and J 15 bases, leaving 17 bases between the germline ends. The whole variable domain, filled in from reference TRBV19 and TRBJ1-4, reads DGGITQSPKYLFRKEGQNVTLSCEQNLNHDAMYWYRQDPGQGLRLIYYSQIVNDFQKGDIAEGYSVSREKKESFPLTVTSAQKNPTAFYLCASSIRQAQGVFFGSGTQLSVL.

V gene TRBV19 combines with J gene TRBJ1-6; D perhaps matches TRBD1 (6 bases). V gave up 3 bases and J gave up 9 bases, with 12 bases separating them. The CDR3 length is 14 residues. Looked up from germline, CDR1 is LNHDA and CDR2 is SQIVND (reference sequence). The DNA for the CDR3 is TGTGCCAGTAGTATTGGGCAGGGGCGTTCACCCCTCCACTTT. Translating it yields CASSIGQGRSPLHF. The variable domain in full, completed from reference TRBV19 and TRBJ1-6, reads DGGITQSPKYLFRKEGQNVTLSCEQNLNHDAMYWYRQDPGQGLRLIYYSQIVNDFQKGDIAEGYSVSREKKESFPLTVTSAQKNPTAFYLCASSIGQGRSPLHFGNGTRLTVT.

V and J are TRBV10-3 and TRBJ2-7; the D gene is possibly TRBD2 (6 bases). Germline lookup yields CDR1 ENHRY and CDR2 SYGVKD. This CDR3 comprises 13 residues. Trimming left V 5 bases short and J 7 bases short, with 15 bases between. The CDR3 region is CAISPIIGREQYF. In DNA form, the CDR3 reads TGTGCCATCAGTCCGATTATTGGGAGGGAGCAGTACTTC.

The genes are TRBV18 and TRBJ1-2, with 8 positions matching TRBD1. Germline CDR1 reads KGHSH; CDR2 reads LQKENI. V lost 4 bases and J lost 9; bases outside the gene matches: 7. The CDR3 is 13 residues long. DNA of the CDR3: TGTGCCAGCTCACAAGGACAGGGCGAGAGCTACACCTTC. Translating gives CASSQGQGESYTF.

The rearrangement links TRBV5-1 to TRBJ2-5, with 9 bases lining up with TRBD1. The length of the CDR3 is 15 residues. Germline loops: CDR1 SGHRS, CDR2 YFSETQ. J gave up 4 bases and V 3 bases, and 7 bases lay outside the gene matches. The CDR3 bases are TGCGCCAGCAGCTGGGGGACAGGGATTGGAGAGACCCAGTACTTC. Translated: CASSWGTGIGETQYF.

This clone was picked up one time. The rearrangement links TRBV4-1 to TRBJ2-2, with 9 bases matching TRBD2. Germline V gives CDR1 MGHRA, CDR2 YSYEKL. The V gene end was trimmed by 0 bases and the J gene end by 8 bases; junction bases not matched to a gene: 7. The CDR3 has 16 amino acids. The CDR3 loop is CASSQDLVAGDGELFF. CDR3 sequence (DNA): TGCGCCAGCAGCCAAGATTTGGTAGCGGGAGATGGGGAGCTGTTTTTT.

The chain uses TRBV6-6 and TRBJ2-3; D ambiguous. V was shortened by 5 bases and J by 6 bases, with 15 bases between the two germline ends. This CDR3 is built from 14 residues. Germline V gene data show CDR1 as MNHNY and CDR2 as SVGAGI (reference sequence). The CDR3 bases are TGTGCCAGCAGTCCTAACCCGCTCCCGGATACGCAGTATTTT. Residues: CASSPNPLPDTQYF.

The chain joins TRBV27 to TRBJ2-3; TRBD1 aligns across 7 bases. This CDR3 has 17 amino acids. Germline trimming cut 3 bases from V and 2 bases from J; bases unmatched to any gene: 11. Per the germline V gene, CDR1 is MNHEY and CDR2 is SMNVEV (reference sequence). This CDR3 is CASSLRGQISYTDTQYF. The CDR3 DNA sequence: TGTGCCAGCAGTTTGAGGGGGCAGATTTCCTACACAGATACGCAGTATTTT.

The V call is TRBV6-1, the J call TRBJ2-3; no definite D call. Between the trimmed V and J ends, which lost 3 bases and 2 bases, there was a span of 6 bases. The length of the CDR3 is 13 residues. The germline V gene has CDR1 MNHNS and CDR2 SASEGT. The DNA for the CDR3 is TGTGCCAGCAGTGAGGCAGTCACAGATACGCAGTATTTT. Its translation: CASSEAVTDTQYF.

This clone turned up a few times. The chain has TRBV19 and TRBJ2-7, with D uncertain. Deletions cut 1 base from V and 4 bases from J, with 14 bases between. From germline, CDR1 is LNHDA and CDR2 SQIVND (reference sequence). This CDR3 is built from 15 residues. In DNA, the CDR3 is TGTGCCAGTAGTATAGGACACCTACCCACGTACGAGCAGTACTTC. As protein: CASSIGHLPTYEQYF.

The rearrangement uses TRBV19 and TRBJ2-7; 7 bases match TRBD1. CDR3 length: 15 residues. From germline, CDR1 is LNHDA and CDR2 SQIVND (reference sequence). After removal of 3 bases from V and 2 bases from J, the junction contained 7 bases not matched to a gene. The CDR3 DNA reads as TGTGCCAGTAGTATGCCGGGACAGCTCACCTACGAGCAGTACTTC. This gives the protein CASSMPGQLTYEQYF.

V usage is TRBV2 and J usage is TRBJ2-1, with D perhaps matching TRBD1 (5 bases). Germline assignment: CDR1 SNHLY and CDR2 FYNNEI. The CDR3 is 13 amino acids. V was pared by 6 bases and J by 7 bases, with 13 bases between. The CDR3 spells CASRQGVPNEQFF. Here the CDR3 DNA reads TGTGCCAGCAGGCAAGGGGTCCCTAATGAGCAGTTCTTC.

The V call is TRBV11-3, the J call TRBJ1-2; 9 bases are shared with TRBD1. The germline V gene has CDR1 SGHNT and CDR2 YENEEA. CDR3 size: 14 residues. V was clipped by 3 bases and J by 7 bases; unmatched bases: 6. The CDR3 protein is CASSFQDRGGGYTF. The CDR3 DNA is TGTGCCAGCAGCTTTCAGGACAGGGGAGGTGGCTACACCTTC.